Listed here are 13 T cell receptor beta chains from one sample, sequenced in a study of blood T cell repertoires in COVID-19. Generated by immunoSEQ multiplex PCR, the TCRdb table keeps only in-frame clones and is missing some. The data contain 130,000 to 150,000 clones, about 88% of them seen just once; the ten biggest clones take up 2.6%. The sequenced sample consisted of peripheral blood. These receptors originate from a human donor with acute or convalescent COVID-19. The donor label of this sample is uncertain.

This clone was seen a few times. This chain joins TRBV27 and TRBJ2-2, with D perhaps matching TRBD2 (5 bases). Germline CDR1 and CDR2: MNHEY and SMNVEV (reference sequence). V was shortened by 0 bases and J by 7 bases, with 21 bases between the two germline ends. The CDR3 has 18 amino acids. For the CDR3, the DNA is TGTGCCAGCAGTTTATCCACAGTGAGGGCAGGTTATCTCGGGGAGCTGTTTTTT. It codes for CASSLSTVRAGYLGELFF.

The table lists this clone with a few counts. The chain joins TRBV21-1 to TRBJ1-2; the D call of TRBD1 is as the table states it, not checked on the DNA. TRBV21-1 is a listed pseudogene. The CDR3 has 12 amino acids. The CDR3: CASSFTGDGYTF. The CDR3, as DNA: TGTGCCAGCAGCTTTACAGGGGACGGCTACACCTTC.

The chain joins TRBV16 to TRBJ1-2; D call uncertain. The germline V and J ends were trimmed by 1 base and 2 bases, with 8 bases remaining between them. Germline V CDR1 and CDR2: KGHSY, FQNENV. The CDR3 extends over 14 amino acids. The CDR3 reads CASSQLRRNYGYTF. CDR3 nucleotide sequence: TGTGCCAGCAGCCAATTACGTAGAAACTATGGCTACACCTTC.

The chain joins TRBV19 to TRBJ1-1; 7 bases are shared with TRBD1. The CDR3 consists of 15 residues. Germline trimming cut 5 bases from V and 4 bases from J; bases unmatched to any gene: 10. Germline CDR1 LNHDA, CDR2 SQIVND (reference sequence). CDR3 region: CASSPTGRLSTEAFF. The CDR3 coding sequence is TGTGCCAGTAGTCCGACAGGGCGTCTCAGCACTGAAGCTTTCTTT.

The rearrangement links TRBV9 to TRBJ1-4, with a possible D match to TRBD1 (5 bases). The CDR3 contains 14 residues. Per the germline V gene, CDR1 is SGDLS and CDR2 is YYNGEE. V lost 5 bases, J lost 4 bases, and 12 bases lay in between. The CDR3, as DNA: TGTGCCAGCAGTCCAGGGAACCTTAATGAAAAACTGTTTTTT. This translates into CASSPGNLNEKLFF.

The genes are TRBV27 and TRBJ1-5, with D perhaps matching TRBD1 (5 bases). The CDR3 covers 15 residues. The germline V gene has CDR1 MNHEY and CDR2 SMNVEV (reference sequence). V lost 5 bases and J lost 1, with 12 bases in between. CDR3 in amino acids: CASSPRTTSNQPQHF. The CDR3 DNA is TGTGCCAGCAGTCCTCGGACAACCAGCAATCAGCCCCAGCATTTT.

The chain links TRBV5-1 to TRBJ2-7; 9 bases agree with TRBD2. V trimming: 4 bases; J trimming: 5 bases; junction bases outside the gene matches: 16. CDR3 size: 17 residues. The germline gives CDR1 SGHRS, CDR2 YFSETQ. As DNA, the CDR3 is TGCGCCAGCAGCCTTTCTTTGGATAGCGGGAGACGGGACGAGCAGTACGTC. This codes for CASSLSLDSGRRDEQYV.

The V gene is TRBV18, the J gene TRBJ1-6; D remains unclear. CDR3 length equals 16 residues. Germline assignment: CDR1 KGHSH and CDR2 LQKENI. V lost 2 bases to trimming and J lost 7 bases, with 15 bases between them. The CDR3 DNA reads TGTGCCAGCTCACCAATCTTTCGGGAGGCGAATTCACCCCTCCACTTT. Protein product: CASSPIFREANSPLHF.

In its sample, this clone was seen once. This chain connects TRBV19 to TRBJ1-1, with a weak D call TRBD1 (5 bases). The CDR3 length is 14 residues. V lost 5 bases to trimming and J lost 4 bases, with 14 bases between them. Germline lookup yields CDR1 LNHDA and CDR2 SQIVND (reference sequence). The CDR3 DNA is TGTGCCAGTAGTCCACAGGTAGGGGCCACTGAAGCTTTCTTT. Translating it yields CASSPQVGATEAFF.

The chain employs TRBV27 and TRBJ1-2; D gene uncertain. Trimming took off 0 bases at V and 0 bases at J, with 11 bases between the two ends. CDR3 length: 16 amino acids. Germline CDR1 and CDR2: MNHEY and SMNVEV (reference sequence). The DNA for the CDR3 is TGTGCCAGCAGTTTATCGGCCCCCCCACCTAACTATGGCTACACCTTC. This sequence encodes CASSLSAPPPNYGYTF.

The chain recombines TRBV6-6 with TRBJ1-1, with TRBD1 matching over 7 bases. V shed 2 bases and J 4 bases; nucleotides not matched to a gene: 4. CDR1 MNHNY and CDR2 SVGAGI come from the germline V gene (reference sequence). The CDR3 length is 14 residues. CDR3 sequence reads: CASSYEGASTEAFF. In DNA, the CDR3 is TGTGCCAGCAGTTACGAGGGGGCCAGCACTGAAGCTTTCTTT.

The rearrangement links TRBV4-2 to TRBJ2-3; 11 nucleotides align to TRBD2. The CDR3 consists of 19 residues. V shed 1 base and J 1 base; nucleotides not matched to a gene: 10. Germline-derived CDR1 and CDR2 are LGHNA and YNFKEQ. DNA of the CDR3: TGTGCCAGCAGCCAAGGGTCCCAGACTAGCGGGACGGGCACAGATACGCAGTATTTT. The encoded protein is CASSQGSQTSGTGTDTQYF.

The chain has TRBV10-3 and TRBJ2-1, with TRBD1 matching 8 bases. V shed 6 bases, J shed 6 bases, and the junction held 7 bases outside the gene matches. The CDR3 length is 14 residues. Germline CDR1 ENHRY, CDR2 SYGVKD. CDR3 sequence: CAIRRTGTSNEQFF. The DNA for the CDR3 is TGTGCCATCAGACGGACAGGGACCTCCAATGAGCAGTTCTTC.